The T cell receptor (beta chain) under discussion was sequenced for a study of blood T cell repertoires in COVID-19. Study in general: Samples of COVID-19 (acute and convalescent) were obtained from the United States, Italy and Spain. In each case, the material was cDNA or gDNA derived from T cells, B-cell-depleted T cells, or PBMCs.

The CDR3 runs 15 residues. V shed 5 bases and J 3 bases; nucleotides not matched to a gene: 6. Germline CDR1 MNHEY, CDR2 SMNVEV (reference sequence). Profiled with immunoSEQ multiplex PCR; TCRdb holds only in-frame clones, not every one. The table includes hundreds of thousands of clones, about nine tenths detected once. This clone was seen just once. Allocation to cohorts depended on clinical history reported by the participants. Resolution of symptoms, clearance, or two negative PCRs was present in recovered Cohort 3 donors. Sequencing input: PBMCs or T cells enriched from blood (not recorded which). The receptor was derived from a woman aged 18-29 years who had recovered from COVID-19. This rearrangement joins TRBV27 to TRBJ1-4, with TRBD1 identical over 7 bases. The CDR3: CASSPDRVANEKLFF. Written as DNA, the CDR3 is TGTGCCAGCAGTCCCGACAGGGTCGCTAATGAAAAACTGTTTTTT.